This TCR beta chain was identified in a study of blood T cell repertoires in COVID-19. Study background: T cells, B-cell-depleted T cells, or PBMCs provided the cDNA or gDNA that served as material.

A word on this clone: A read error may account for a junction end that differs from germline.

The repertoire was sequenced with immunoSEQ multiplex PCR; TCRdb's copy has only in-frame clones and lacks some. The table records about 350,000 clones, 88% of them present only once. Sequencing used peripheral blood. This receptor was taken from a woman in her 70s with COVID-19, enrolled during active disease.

The CDR3 loop reads CATSGRVTDTQYF. DNA for the CDR3: TGTGCCACGAGTGGCCGAGTCACAGATACGCAGTATTTT. This chain joins TRBV24-1 and TRBJ2-3, with D uncertain. The CDR3 extends over 13 amino acids. Germline assignment: CDR1 KGHDR and CDR2 SFDVKD.